This entry lists 10 T cell receptor beta chains sequenced from one sample in a study of blood T cell repertoires in COVID-19 (dated by TCRdb to the early 2020s). Libraries came from the immunoSEQ multiplex PCR assay. Entries here come from immuneACCESS through TCRdb and include only in-frame sequences with V and J called. Some clones fail to appear in such tables; in the studies checked, an unresolved V gene covers under half of the shortfall, and the cause of the remainder is unknown. Present in this sample are roughly 250,000 clones, over 75% of which were seen just once. About 2.2% of the sample lies in the top ten. What was sequenced was PBMCs or T cells enriched from blood (not recorded which). The source of these receptors is a woman aged 18-29 years who had recovered from COVID-19.

The CDR3 protein is CASSSLSGGGTDTQYF. The CDR3 bases are TGTGCCAGCAGCTCTCTGAGCGGGGGAGGGACAGATACGCAGTATTTT. This rearrangement joins TRBV7-9 to TRBJ2-3; 8 nucleotides agree with TRBD2. With V trimmed by 4 bases and J by 3 bases, 9 bases remained unmatched. The CDR3 consists of 16 residues. Germline CDR1 is SEHNR and CDR2 is FQNEAQ (reference sequence).

The chain has TRBV10-1 and TRBJ1-1, with a weak D call TRBD1 (6 bases). V gave up 6 bases and J gave up 2 bases, with 13 bases separating them. Germline-derived CDR1 and CDR2 are WNHNN and SYGVQD (reference sequence). There are 14 residues in the CDR3. CDR3 sequence: CASSEDSANTEAFF. The CDR3 nucleotides are TGCGCCAGCAGCGAGGACAGCGCTAACACTGAAGCTTTCTTT.

This chain joins TRBV6-5 and TRBJ2-7; possible D gene TRBD2, 5 bases. This CDR3 comprises 13 residues. V was clipped by 2 bases and J by 3 bases, with 8 bases between them. CDR1 and CDR2 (germline): MNHEY, SVGAGI. The CDR3 here is CASSYEGSYEQYF. The CDR3 nucleotides read TGTGCCAGCAGTTACGAGGGCAGCTACGAGCAGTACTTC.

This clone was observed a single time. This chain joins TRBV5-6 and TRBJ2-7, with D possibly being TRBD2 (6 bases). There are 13 residues in the CDR3. V was pared by 2 bases and J by 7 bases, with 13 bases between. Germline lookup yields CDR1 SGHDT and CDR2 YYEEEE. The CDR3 DNA is TGTGCCAGCAGCTTCGGCAGGGAGGAAGAGCAGTACTTC. It yields the protein CASSFGREEEQYF.

The V gene is TRBV14, the J gene TRBJ2-4; 11 nucleotides align to TRBD1. The CDR3 totals 15 residues. Germline V gene lookup returns CDR1 SGHDN and CDR2 FVKESK. The CDR3 here is CEGSGTGGTKNIQYF. The CDR3 DNA is TGTGAGGGGAGCGGGACAGGGGGAACCAAAAACATTCAGTACTTC.

The chain has TRBV27 and TRBJ1-1; D possibly corresponds to TRBD1 (5 bases). Deletions cut 1 base from V and 4 bases from J, with 10 bases between. This CDR3 is built from 14 residues. The germline gives CDR1 MNHEY, CDR2 SMNVEV (reference sequence). DNA of the CDR3: TGTGCCAGCAGTTTATGGGGGGGATCCACTGAAGCTTTCTTT. Translation: CASSLWGGSTEAFF.

This sequence joins TRBV2 and TRBJ1-2, with TRBD1 matching over 9 bases. This CDR3 is built from 12 residues. With V trimmed by 11 bases and J by 7 bases, 8 bases remained unmatched. Germline CDR1 SNHLY, CDR2 FYNNEI. The CDR3 coding sequence is TGTGCCGGCACAGGGGGCGAAGGTGGCTACACCTTC. Protein sequence: CAGTGGEGGYTF. The complete variable domain, with remaining parts taken from reference TRBV2 and TRBJ1-2, reads EPEVTQTPSHQVTQMGQEVILRCVPISNHLYFYWYRQILGQKVEFLVSFYNNEISEKSEIFDDQFSVERPDGSNFTLKIRSTKLEDSAMYFCAGTGGEGGYTFGSGTRLTVV.

The chain is built from TRBV12-3 or TRBV12-4 and TRBJ2-1; D remains unclear. CDR3 length: 12 amino acids. The V gene lost 5 bases and the J gene lost 5 bases, with 7 bases spanning the gap. The CDR3 sequence: CASSPLDNEQFF. The CDR3 region has the DNA TGTGCCAGCAGTCCCCTAGACAATGAGCAGTTCTTC.

Only one count was recorded for this clone. The chain has TRBV5-1 and TRBJ2-7; D gene uncertain. Trimming left V 1 base short and J 7 bases short, with 6 bases between. This CDR3 has 11 amino acids. Germline CDR1 reads SGHRS; CDR2 reads YFSETQ. The CDR3 loop is CASSLFEEQYF. CDR3 bases: TGCGCCAGCAGCTTGTTTGAGGAGCAGTACTTC.

This clone occurred a few times. V and J are TRBV3-1 (or the pseudogene TRBV3-2) and TRBJ1-2; 10 nucleotides agree with TRBD1. There are 14 residues in the CDR3. The germline CDR1 and CDR2 sequences are LGHDT and YNNKEL (reference sequence). The V segment lost 1 base and the J segment 6 bases; nucleotides outside the gene matches: 2. The CDR3 DNA follows: TGTGCCAGCAGCCAAGGACAGGGGGCGAATGGCTACACCTTC. Residues: CASSQGQGANGYTF.